Listed here are 4 T cell receptor beta chains from one sample, sequenced in a study of blood T cell repertoires in COVID-19. TCRdb's table, derived via immunoSEQ multiplex PCR, lists solely in-frame clones and lacks some. The repertoire holds a few hundred thousand clones, with 86% as singletons. Input material: peripheral blood. The receptors derive from a man aged 40-49 years who had recovered from COVID-19.

This clone has a handful of counts. This chain links TRBV6-2 or TRBV6-3 with TRBJ2-1; possible D gene TRBD2, 6 bases. Trimming pared 5 bases from V and 4 bases from J, leaving 24 bases between. This CDR3 contains 18 residues. Germline values: CDR1 MNHEY, CDR2 SVGEGT. CDR3 loop: CASSPLLSGVQKYNEQFF. CDR3 in DNA: TGTGCCAGCAGTCCCCTCCTCTCGGGGGTCCAGAAGTACAATGAGCAGTTCTTC.

The J gene is TRBJ2-6, the V gene TRBV5-8, with D possibly TRBD1 on 6 matching bases. This CDR3 spans 15 amino acids. V was cut by 8 bases and J by 1 base, with 13 bases left in between. Per germline, CDR1 SGHTS and CDR2 YDEGEE. CDR3 sequence (DNA): TGTGCCAGGGGCCAGGGGAATTCTGGGGCCAACGTCCTGACTTTC. Residues: CARGQGNSGANVLTF.

This rearrangement joins TRBV6-5 to TRBJ1-2, with a tentative D call TRBD1 (6 bases). CDR1 is MNHEY and CDR2 is SVGAGI in the germline V gene. V lost 3 bases and J 4 bases, leaving 15 bases between the germline ends. The CDR3 covers 15 residues. The CDR3 loop reads CASSYLQGFGYGYTF. CDR3 coding DNA: TGTGCCAGCAGTTATCTACAGGGATTCGGCTATGGCTACACCTTC.

The rearrangement joins TRBV14 to TRBJ2-2; 9 positions match TRBD2. The germline CDR1 and CDR2 sequences are SGHDN and FVKESK. The CDR3 has 15 residues. Trimming cost V 0 bases and J 9 bases; bases outside gene matches: 5. The CDR3 bases are TGTGCCAGCAGCCAAGATAGTCTAGCGGGAAGGGAGCTGTTTTTT. As protein: CASSQDSLAGRELFF.